These 23 T cell receptor beta chains originate from one sample sequenced in a study of OX40 agonist ivuxolimab in advanced cancers. Profiling relied on immunoSEQ multiplex PCR, and the TCRdb table lists in-frame clones only, not all of them. Of around 100,000 clones listed, 75% to 95% are singletons. Source: CD4+ or CD8+ T cells sorted from blood, taken in a trial of the OX40 agonist ivuxolimab. All receptors come from an adult with an advanced solid tumor such as melanoma, head and neck, liver or kidney cancer.

In regard to this clone: The same CDR3 can be traced to other DNA sequences in this sample. This rearrangement joins TRBV10-3 to TRBJ2-7; D is perhaps TRBD2 (6 bases). The CDR3 totals 15 residues. Trimming took off 0 bases at V and 2 bases at J, with 11 bases between the two ends. Per germline, CDR1 ENHRY and CDR2 SYGVKD. In DNA, the CDR3 is TGTGCCATCAGTGAGTCGGGCGGGAATACCTACGAGCAGTACTTC. This codes for CAISESGGNTYEQYF.

The V gene is TRBV28, the J gene TRBJ2-7; TRBD2 matches at 8 bases. The V segment lost 8 bases and the J segment 5 bases; nucleotides outside the gene matches: 5. This CDR3 contains 12 residues. Germline-derived CDR1 and CDR2 are MDHEN and SYDVKM. The CDR3 is CASGTRGDEQYF. Here the CDR3 DNA reads TGTGCCAGCGGGACGCGGGGGGACGAGCAGTACTTC.

The J gene is TRBJ1-5, the V gene TRBV27; 8 bases fit TRBD1. The length of the CDR3 is 13 residues. Germline V gene sequence: CDR1 MNHEY, CDR2 SMNVEV (reference sequence). V shed 8 bases, J shed 4 bases, and the junction held 4 bases outside the gene matches. The CDR3 region is CASGRQGNQPQHF. As DNA, the CDR3 is TGTGCCAGCGGCCGACAGGGGAATCAGCCCCAGCATTTT.

This chain connects TRBV2 to TRBJ2-1; TRBD2 matches 8 bases. The CDR3 spans 13 residues. J was trimmed by 9 bases and V by 9 bases; bases with no gene match: 10. Germline V gene lookup returns CDR1 SNHLY and CDR2 FYNNEI. The CDR3: CASTQRELGEQFF. In nucleotides, the CDR3 is TGTGCCAGTACACAGCGGGAGTTGGGTGAGCAGTTCTTC. Filled out from reference TRBV2 and TRBJ2-1, the complete variable domain reads EPEVTQTPSHQVTQMGQEVILRCVPISNHLYFYWYRQILGQKVEFLVSFYNNEISEKSEIFDDQFSVERPDGSNFTLKIRSTKLEDSAMYFCASTQRELGEQFFGPGTRLTVL.

In its sample, this clone was seen a few times. This sequence joins TRBV12-1 and TRBJ2-4; the tabulated D call, TRBD1, remains unverified against the DNA. TRBV12-1 corresponds to a pseudogene. CDR3 length equals 21 residues. The CDR3 loop reads CASSLPDPQGDPRLAKNIQYF. Here the CDR3 DNA reads TGTGCCAGCAGCCTTCCCGACCCACAGGGCGATCCGCGGCTAGCCAAAAACATTCAGTACTTC.

J is TRBJ1-2 and V is TRBV4-1; 12 nucleotides align to TRBD1. Germline V lookup: CDR1 MGHRA, CDR2 YSYEKL. The ends lost 3 bases at V and 8 bases at J; junction bases unmatched: 10. The CDR3 sequence is 16 residues long. For the CDR3, the DNA is TGCGCCAGCAGCCATTCCTTGCTAGGGACAGGGGGCGGCTACACCTTC. It translates to CASSHSLLGTGGGYTF.

This chain joins TRBV27 and TRBJ1-1; D is possibly TRBD1 (5 bases). The V gene's germline CDR1 is MNHEY and CDR2 SMNVEV (reference sequence). V lost 2 bases, J lost 1 base, and 8 bases lay in between. The CDR3 totals 14 residues. CDR3 sequence reads: CASSLQGRNTEAFF. The CDR3 nucleotides are TGTGCCAGCAGTTTACAGGGACGGAACACTGAAGCTTTCTTT.

The CDR3 is CASSRLSGSTAGEQYF. The CDR3 region has the DNA TGTGCCAGTAGTCGACTATCAGGCTCCACTGCGGGCGAGCAGTACTTC. The V and J genes are TRBV19 and TRBJ2-7; perhaps TRBD2 as D (5 bases). Per the germline V gene, CDR1 is LNHDA and CDR2 is SQIVND (reference sequence). The CDR3 has 16 residues. V shed 5 bases and J shed 6 bases, with 23 bases lying between them.

V usage is TRBV18 and J usage is TRBJ1-5, with D perhaps TRBD1 (6 bases). The CDR3 has 16 amino acids. CDR1 is KGHSH, CDR2 LQKENI, per germline. Trimming left V 5 bases short and J 0 bases short, with 14 bases between. CDR3 sequence reads: CASSDRTAYSNQPQHF. DNA of the CDR3: TGTGCCAGCTCAGACCGGACAGCTTATAGCAATCAGCCCCAGCATTTT. The full variable domain, its missing parts supplied by reference TRBV18 and TRBJ1-5, is NAGVMQNPRHLVRRRGQEARLRCSPMKGHSHVYWYRQLPEEGLKFMVYLQKENIIDESGMPKERFSAEFPKEGPSILRIQQVVRGDSAAYFCASSDRTAYSNQPQHFGDGTRLSIL.

Here the CDR3 reads CASSSPGQANSPLHF. CDR3 nucleotide sequence: TGTGCCAGCAGCTCACCGGGACAGGCTAATTCACCCCTCCACTTT. The rearrangement uses TRBV7-9 and TRBJ1-6; TRBD1 aligns across 8 bases. J lost 6 bases, V lost 4 bases, and 5 bases had no gene match. CDR1 is SEHNR and CDR2 is FQNEAQ in the germline V gene (reference sequence). This CDR3 is built from 15 residues.

This sequence joins TRBV23-1 and TRBJ1-1, with a possible D match to TRBD1 (6 bases). TRBV23-1 is reported as an ORF; its role is uncertain. Trimming left V 11 bases short and J 9 bases short, with 25 bases between. There are 14 residues in the CDR3. DNA for the CDR3: TGCGCCGGGGGCGGCAACGAGGACGGAAGAAAAGCTTTCTTT. It encodes CAGGGNEDGRKAFF.

The gene calls are TRBV5-6 and TRBJ1-5, with D hard to call. V was cut by 2 bases and J by 6 bases, with 3 bases left in between. There are 11 residues in the CDR3. Germline V gene lookup returns CDR1 SGHDT and CDR2 YYEEEE. The DNA for the CDR3 is TGTGCCAGCAGCTTAGGTCAGCCCCAGCATTTT. Protein sequence: CASSLGQPQHF.

The chain recombines TRBV6-4 with TRBJ2-2; 10 positions match TRBD2. The CDR3 is 16 amino acids. Trimming cost V 6 bases and J 3 bases; bases outside gene matches: 7. Germline V gene lookup returns CDR1 MRHNA and CDR2 SNTAGT. The CDR3 DNA reads as TGTGCCAGCAGCCCGAGCGGGAGGGCCGACACCGGGGAGCTGTTTTTT. This sequence encodes CASSPSGRADTGELFF.

The J gene is TRBJ2-1, the V gene TRBV2; D is perhaps TRBD2 (6 bases). CDR3 length: 15 amino acids. V lost 6 bases and J 7 bases, leaving 19 bases between the germline ends. Looked up from germline, CDR1 is SNHLY and CDR2 is FYNNEI. The CDR3 is CASRLTGVDRNEQFF. In DNA form, the CDR3 reads TGTGCCAGCAGGTTGACGGGAGTCGATCGAAATGAGCAGTTCTTC.

This chain uses TRBV6-1 with TRBJ1-3; possible D gene TRBD1, 6 bases. The CDR3 runs 15 residues. The V gene's germline CDR1 is MNHNS and CDR2 SASEGT. Trimming left V 1 base short and J 2 bases short, with 9 bases between. The CDR3 DNA reads TGTGCCAGCAGTGAAGTGGGGGGGCCTGGAAACACCATATATTTT. Translating gives CASSEVGGPGNTIYF.

The chain carries TRBV28 and TRBJ1-5; maybe TRBD1 (6 bases). Germline V gives CDR1 MDHEN, CDR2 SYDVKM. The CDR3 totals 14 residues. V lost 2 bases, J lost 9 bases, and 14 bases lay in between. CDR3 coding DNA: TGTGCCAGCAGTTTAACAGGGCCCCTCCGGCCCCAGCATTTT. It is translated as CASSLTGPLRPQHF.

V gene TRBV30 combines with J gene TRBJ2-1, with 9 positions matching TRBD2. The CDR3 is 14 residues long. Germline CDR1 GTSNPN, CDR2 SVGIG (reference sequence). J lost 4 bases, V lost 2 bases, and 3 bases had no gene match. CDR3 DNA: TGTGCCTGGAGTCGGACTAGCGCATACAATGAGCAGTTCTTC. Amino acids: CAWSRTSAYNEQFF.

V and J are TRBV27 and TRBJ2-3; 7 bases are shared with TRBD2. V shed 3 bases and J 3 bases; nucleotides not matched to a gene: 9. CDR1 MNHEY and CDR2 SMNVEV come from the germline V gene (reference sequence). The CDR3 is made up of 16 amino acids. The CDR3: CASSFRLAQGTDTQYF. DNA for the CDR3: TGTGCCAGCAGTTTCAGACTAGCCCAAGGGACAGATACGCAGTATTTT.

The CDR3 is CASTQTGVGGPGELFF. CDR3 DNA sequence: TGTGCCAGTACGCAAACAGGAGTTGGGGGCCCCGGGGAGCTGTTTTTT. The gene calls are TRBV19 and TRBJ2-2; weak D call: TRBD1 (6 bases). The CDR3 is 16 amino acids. Germline lookup yields CDR1 LNHDA and CDR2 SQIVND (reference sequence). Trimming left V 7 bases short and J 6 bases short, with 21 bases between.

This clone was found a few times. Other DNA variants within this sample encode the same CDR3. The chain couples TRBV29-1 to TRBJ2-1; 12 bases align to TRBD2. J lost 4 bases, V lost 6 bases, and 7 bases had no gene match. The germline gives CDR1 SQVTM, CDR2 ANQGSEA. CDR3 length: 15 amino acids. In nucleotides, the CDR3 is TGCAGCGTAACGAGGACTAGCGGGACATACAATGAGCAGTTCTTC. Amino acids: CSVTRTSGTYNEQFF.

J is TRBJ1-2 and V is TRBV11-2; D uncertain. The CDR3 is 15 amino acids. The V gene lost 0 bases and the J gene lost 0 bases, with 8 bases spanning the gap. The germline gives CDR1 SGHAT, CDR2 FQNNGV. The CDR3 reads CASSLDLKANYGYTF. DNA of the CDR3: TGTGCCAGCAGCTTAGATCTAAAAGCTAACTATGGCTACACCTTC.

The chain uses TRBV7-2 and TRBJ1-4; D ambiguous. The CDR3 extends over 15 amino acids. Germline CDR1 is SGHTA and CDR2 is FQGNSA. V gave up 5 bases and J gave up 4 bases, with 14 bases separating them. The CDR3 region has the DNA TGTGCCAGCAGCGCTCGCGGGTTTCATAATGAAAAACTGTTTTTT. Amino acid sequence: CASSARGFHNEKLFF.

This chain links TRBV5-1 with TRBJ2-5; 12 nucleotides match TRBD1. The V gene's germline CDR1 is SGHRS and CDR2 YFSETQ. The CDR3 spans 15 residues. The trim removed 3 bases at V and 5 bases at J, leaving 5 bases unmatched. The CDR3 spells CASSWGQGAGETQYF. CDR3 DNA: TGCGCCAGCAGCTGGGGACAGGGGGCCGGGGAGACCCAGTACTTC.